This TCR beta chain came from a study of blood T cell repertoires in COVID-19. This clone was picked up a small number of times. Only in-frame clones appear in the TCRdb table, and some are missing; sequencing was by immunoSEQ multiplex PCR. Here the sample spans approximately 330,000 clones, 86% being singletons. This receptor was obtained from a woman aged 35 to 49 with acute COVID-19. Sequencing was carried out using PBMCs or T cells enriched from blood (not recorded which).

The CDR3 DNA follows: TGTGCCACCAGCAGAGGAGGGGGCAATAATTCACCCCTCCACTTT. This encodes CATSRGGGNNSPLHF. The V and J genes are TRBV15 and TRBJ1-6; TRBD1 aligns across 7 bases. The CDR3 contains 15 residues. Germline V gene lookup returns CDR1 LNHNV and CDR2 YYDKDF (reference sequence). The junction had 2 bases not matched to a gene; V was cut back by 1 base and J by 5 bases.